The 8 T cell receptor beta chains presented below share a single source sample, sequenced in a study of vaccination effects on CD4 cells after COVID-19. Before sequencing took place, the ViraFEST assay used viral peptide pools to expand antigen-specific CD4+ T cells. The culture ran for approximately nine days before CD4+ T cells were isolated. Here immunoSEQ multiplex PCR was the method, and the copy in TCRdb shows in-frame clones only, minus some. The data show tens of thousands of clones, roughly 76% seen once. For these receptors, no antigen is known. Sequencing was performed on CD4+ T cells from PBMCs cultured with HCoV-229E spike peptides, taken before COVID-19 vaccination. These receptor sequences come from a human donor who received a COVID-19 vaccine.

The rearrangement joins TRBV25-1 to TRBJ1-4; D gene ambiguous. This CDR3 region has 11 residues. The germline V gene encodes CDR1 MGHDK and CDR2 SYGVNS. V was pared by 9 bases and J by 8 bases, with 10 bases between. The CDR3, as DNA: TGTGCCAGTTCGGGTCGAGAAAAACTGTTTTTT. This codes for CASSGREKLFF.

V usage is TRBV5-1 and J usage is TRBJ2-2; 7 bases are shared with TRBD2. The CDR3 is 15 residues long. V was pared by 4 bases and J by 3 bases, with 6 bases of the junction left unmatched. Germline V gene data show CDR1 as SGHRS and CDR2 as YFSETQ. The CDR3 here is CASSASSGYTGELFF. The CDR3 nucleotides are TGCGCCAGCAGCGCATCTAGCGGATACACCGGGGAGCTGTTTTTT.

The sample holds a few counts of this clone. The chain combines TRBV19 with TRBJ1-6; D is unclear. The length of the CDR3 is 12 residues. CDR1 LNHDA and CDR2 SQIVND come from the germline V gene (reference sequence). V dropped 3 bases and J dropped 9 bases, with 6 bases sitting between them. CDR3 amino acids: CASSMGFSPLHF. The CDR3 DNA is TGTGCCAGTAGTATGGGGTTTTCACCCCTCCACTTT. The full variable domain, in which reference TRBV19 and TRBJ1-6 provide the parts outside the CDR3, is DGGITQSPKYLFRKEGQNVTLSCEQNLNHDAMYWYRQDPGQGLRLIYYSQIVNDFQKGDIAEGYSVSREKKESFPLTVTSAQKNPTAFYLCASSMGFSPLHFGNGTRLTVT.

V and J are TRBV5-1 and TRBJ2-2; tentatively, D is TRBD1 (5 bases). The CDR3 has 14 residues. The V end lost 7 bases, the J end lost 5 bases, and 15 bases lay between the germline ends. The germline CDR1 and CDR2 sequences are SGHRS and YFSETQ. The CDR3 nucleotides read TGCGCCAGCGGATCTTTGGCAGGGACCGGGGAGCTGTTTTTT. It is translated as CASGSLAGTGELFF.

This clone has a single count. CDR3 residues: CASSVEGLPNTEAFF. The CDR3 DNA is TGTGCCAGCAGCGTAGAGGGACTCCCGAACACTGAAGCTTTCTTT. The genes are TRBV9 and TRBJ1-1; possibly TRBD1 for D (5 bases). The length of the CDR3 is 15 residues. Trimming pared 0 bases from V and 1 base from J, leaving 10 bases between. CDR1 and CDR2 (germline): SGDLS, YYNGEE.

This clone showed up just once. The J gene is TRBJ2-3, the V gene TRBV10-3; no clear D gene. The CDR3 extends over 14 amino acids. V was clipped by 6 bases and J by 5 bases, with 15 bases between them. The V gene's germline CDR1 is ENHRY and CDR2 SYGVKD. In nucleotides, the CDR3 is TGTGCCATCAGGAATGTGGCTTCTGGAGATACGCAGTATTTT. It specifies CAIRNVASGDTQYF.

The chain has TRBV9 and TRBJ1-6; TRBD1 aligns across 9 bases. The CDR3 covers 15 residues. V was pared by 4 bases and J by 6 bases, with 5 bases of the junction left unmatched. Germline lookup yields CDR1 SGDLS and CDR2 YYNGEE. The chain's CDR3 is CASSTGQGGNSPLHF. CDR3 coding DNA: TGTGCCAGCAGCACGGGACAGGGAGGTAATTCACCCCTCCACTTT.

The chain recombines TRBV24-1 with TRBJ2-3, with 8 nucleotides matching TRBD2. Per the germline V gene, CDR1 is KGHDR and CDR2 is SFDVKD. The CDR3 loop spans 17 amino acids. Trimming removed 3 bases from V and 2 bases from J; junction bases left unmatched: 9. CDR3 sequence (DNA): TGTGCCACCAGTGATGGGGGAACGGGAGGGTACACAGATACGCAGTATTTT. This translates into CATSDGGTGGYTDTQYF.